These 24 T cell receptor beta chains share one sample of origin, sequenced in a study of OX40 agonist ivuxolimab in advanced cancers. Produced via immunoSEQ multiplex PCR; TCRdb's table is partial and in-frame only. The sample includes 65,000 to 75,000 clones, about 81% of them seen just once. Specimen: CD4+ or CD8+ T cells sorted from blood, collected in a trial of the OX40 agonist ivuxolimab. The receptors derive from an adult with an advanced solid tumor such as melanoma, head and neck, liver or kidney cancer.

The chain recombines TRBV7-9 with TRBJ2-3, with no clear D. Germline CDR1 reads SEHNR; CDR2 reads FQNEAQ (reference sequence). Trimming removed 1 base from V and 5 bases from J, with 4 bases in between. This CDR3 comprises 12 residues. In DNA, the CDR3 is TGTGCCAGCAGCTTAGTAGAAGATACGCAGTATTTT. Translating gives CASSLVEDTQYF.

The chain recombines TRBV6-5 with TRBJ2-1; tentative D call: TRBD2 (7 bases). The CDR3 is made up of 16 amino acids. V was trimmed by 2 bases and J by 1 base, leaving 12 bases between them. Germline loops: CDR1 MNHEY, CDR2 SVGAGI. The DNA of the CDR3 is TGTGCCAGCAGTTACATTAAGGGGGGGTCCTACAATGAGCAGTTCTTC. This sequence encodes CASSYIKGGSYNEQFF.

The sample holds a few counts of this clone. The CDR3 nucleotides read TGTGCCAGTAGGGGGACAGGACGGACCGGGGAGCTGTTTTTT. This translates into CASRGTGRTGELFF. This sequence joins TRBV19 and TRBJ2-2, with 8 bases aligning to TRBD1. The V segment lost 6 bases and the J segment 5 bases; nucleotides outside the gene matches: 5. The CDR3 has 14 amino acids. Germline CDR1 is LNHDA and CDR2 is SQIVND (reference sequence).

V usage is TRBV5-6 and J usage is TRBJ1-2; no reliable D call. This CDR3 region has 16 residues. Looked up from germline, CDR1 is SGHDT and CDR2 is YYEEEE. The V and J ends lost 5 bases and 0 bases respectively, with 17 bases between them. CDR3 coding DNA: TGTGCCAGCAGGCACACCTCAGGTTCAGCTAACTATGGCTACACCTTC. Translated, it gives CASRHTSGSANYGYTF.

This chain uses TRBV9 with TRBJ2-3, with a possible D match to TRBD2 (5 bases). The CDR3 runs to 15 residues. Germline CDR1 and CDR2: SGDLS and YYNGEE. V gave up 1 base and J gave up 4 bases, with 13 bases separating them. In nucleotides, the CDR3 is TGTGCCAGCAGCGTAAATTCCCTAGCCGCAGATACGCAGTATTTT. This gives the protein CASSVNSLAADTQYF. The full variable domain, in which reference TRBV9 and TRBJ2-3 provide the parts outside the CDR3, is DSGVTQTPKHLITATGQRVTLRCSPRSGDLSVYWYQQSLDQGLQFLIQYYNGEERAKGNILERFSAQQFPDLHSELNLSSLELGDSALYFCASSVNSLAADTQYFGPGTRLTVL.

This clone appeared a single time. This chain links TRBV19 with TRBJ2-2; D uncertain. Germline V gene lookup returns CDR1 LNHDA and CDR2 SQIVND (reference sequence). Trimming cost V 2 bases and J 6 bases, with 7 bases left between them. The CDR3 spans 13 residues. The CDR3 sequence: CASSISPPGELFF. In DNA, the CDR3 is TGTGCCAGTAGTATAAGTCCGCCCGGGGAGCTGTTTTTT.

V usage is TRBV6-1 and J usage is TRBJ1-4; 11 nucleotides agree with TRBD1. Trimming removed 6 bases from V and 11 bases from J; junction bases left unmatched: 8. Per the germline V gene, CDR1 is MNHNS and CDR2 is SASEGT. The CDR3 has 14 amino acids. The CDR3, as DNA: TGTGCCAGCAGATCGGACAGGGGGCGCGGGAAACTGTTTTTT. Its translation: CASRSDRGRGKLFF.

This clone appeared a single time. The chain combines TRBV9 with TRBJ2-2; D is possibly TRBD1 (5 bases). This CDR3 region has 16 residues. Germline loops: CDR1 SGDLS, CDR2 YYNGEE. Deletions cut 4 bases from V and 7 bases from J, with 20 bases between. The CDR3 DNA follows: TGTGCCAGCAGCCTCCCAGGGCTCGTAAGGGGCGGGGAGCTGTTTTTT. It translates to CASSLPGLVRGGELFF. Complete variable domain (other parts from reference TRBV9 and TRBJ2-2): DSGVTQTPKHLITATGQRVTLRCSPRSGDLSVYWYQQSLDQGLQFLIQYYNGEERAKGNILERFSAQQFPDLHSELNLSSLELGDSALYFCASSLPGLVRGGELFFGEGSRLTVL.

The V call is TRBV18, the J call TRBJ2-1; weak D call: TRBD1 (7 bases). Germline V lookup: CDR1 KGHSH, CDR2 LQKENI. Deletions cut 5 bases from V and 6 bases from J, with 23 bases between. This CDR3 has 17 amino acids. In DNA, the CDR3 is TGTGCCAGCTCAATTCATATAGCGGAGGGGGCCGGCAATGAGCAGTTCTTC. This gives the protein CASSIHIAEGAGNEQFF.

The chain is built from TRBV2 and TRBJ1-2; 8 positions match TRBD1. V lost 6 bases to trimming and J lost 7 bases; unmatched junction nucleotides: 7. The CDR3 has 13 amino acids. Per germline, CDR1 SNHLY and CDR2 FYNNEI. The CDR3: CASSAQGAFGYTF. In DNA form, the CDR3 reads TGTGCCAGCAGCGCCCAGGGGGCGTTTGGCTACACCTTC.

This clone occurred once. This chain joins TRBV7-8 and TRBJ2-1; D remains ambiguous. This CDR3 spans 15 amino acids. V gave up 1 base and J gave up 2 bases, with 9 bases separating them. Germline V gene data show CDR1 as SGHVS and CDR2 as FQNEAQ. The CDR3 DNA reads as TGTGCCAGCAGCTTAGGAGACCTAACCTACAATGAGCAGTTCTTC. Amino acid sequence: CASSLGDLTYNEQFF.

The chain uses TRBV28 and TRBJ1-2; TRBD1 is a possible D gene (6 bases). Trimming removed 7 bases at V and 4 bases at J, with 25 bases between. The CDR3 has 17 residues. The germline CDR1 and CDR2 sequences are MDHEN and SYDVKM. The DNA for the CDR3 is TGTGCCAGCACTGGAGGGACACGGAAGATTCGGGGCTATGGCTACACCTTC. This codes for CASTGGTRKIRGYGYTF.

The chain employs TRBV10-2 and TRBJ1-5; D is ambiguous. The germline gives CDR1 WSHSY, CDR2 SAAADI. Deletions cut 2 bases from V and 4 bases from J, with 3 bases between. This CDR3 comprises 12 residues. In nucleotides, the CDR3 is TGCGCCAGCAGTGAGGTTAATCAGCCCCAGCATTTT. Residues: CASSEVNQPQHF.

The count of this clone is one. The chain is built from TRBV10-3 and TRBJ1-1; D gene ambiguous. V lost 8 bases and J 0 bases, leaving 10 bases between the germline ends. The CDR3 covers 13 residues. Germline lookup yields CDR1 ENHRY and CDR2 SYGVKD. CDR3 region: CAISWEVNTEAFF. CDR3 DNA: TGTGCCATCTCCTGGGAGGTGAACACTGAAGCTTTCTTT.

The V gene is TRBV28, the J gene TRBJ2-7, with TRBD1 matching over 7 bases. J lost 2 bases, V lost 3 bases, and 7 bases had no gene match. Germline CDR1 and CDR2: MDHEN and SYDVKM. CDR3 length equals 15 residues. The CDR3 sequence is CASSFGNRGTYEQYF. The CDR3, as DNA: TGTGCCAGCAGTTTCGGGAACAGGGGAACCTACGAGCAGTACTTC. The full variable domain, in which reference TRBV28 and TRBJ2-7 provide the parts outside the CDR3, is DVKVTQSSRYLVKRTGEKVFLECVQDMDHENMFWYRQDPGLGLRLIYFSYDVKMKEKGDIPEGYSVSREKKERFSLILESASTNQTSMYLCASSFGNRGTYEQYFGPGTRLTVT.

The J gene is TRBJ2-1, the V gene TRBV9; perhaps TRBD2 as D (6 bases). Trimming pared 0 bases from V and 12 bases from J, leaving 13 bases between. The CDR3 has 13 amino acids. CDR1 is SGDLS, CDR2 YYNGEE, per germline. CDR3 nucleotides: TGTGCCAGCAGCGTAGGGCGGGACCCCGCGCAGTTCTTC. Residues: CASSVGRDPAQFF.

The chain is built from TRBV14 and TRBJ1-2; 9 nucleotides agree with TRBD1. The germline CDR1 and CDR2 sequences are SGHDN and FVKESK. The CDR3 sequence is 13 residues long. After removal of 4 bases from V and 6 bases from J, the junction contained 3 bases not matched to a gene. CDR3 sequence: CASSLRTGDGYTF. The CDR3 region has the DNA TGTGCCAGCAGCCTTCGGACAGGGGATGGCTACACCTTC. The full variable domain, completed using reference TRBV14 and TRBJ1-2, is EAGVTQFPSHSVIEKGQTVTLRCDPISGHDNLYWYRRVMGKEIKFLLHFVKESKQDESGMPNNRFLAERTGGTYSTLKVQPAELEDSGVYFCASSLRTGDGYTFGSGTRLTVV.

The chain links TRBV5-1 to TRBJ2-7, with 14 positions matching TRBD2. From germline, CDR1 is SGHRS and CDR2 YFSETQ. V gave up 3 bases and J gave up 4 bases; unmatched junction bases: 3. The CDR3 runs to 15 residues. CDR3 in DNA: TGCGCCAGCAGCTGGGGACTAGCGGGAGAGTACGAGCAGTACTTC. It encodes CASSWGLAGEYEQYF.

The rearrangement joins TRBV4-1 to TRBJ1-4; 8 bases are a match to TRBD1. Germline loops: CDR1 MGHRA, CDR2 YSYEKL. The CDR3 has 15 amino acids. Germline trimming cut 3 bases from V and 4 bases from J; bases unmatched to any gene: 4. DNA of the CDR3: TGCGCCAGCAGCCATGCCGGGACAGGTAATGAAAAACTGTTTTTT. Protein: CASSHAGTGNEKLFF.

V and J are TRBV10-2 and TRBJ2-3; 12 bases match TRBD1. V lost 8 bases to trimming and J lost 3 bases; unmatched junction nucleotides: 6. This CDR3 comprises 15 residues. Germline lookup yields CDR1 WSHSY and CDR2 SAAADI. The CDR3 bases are TGCGCCAGCGGGCGGGGACAGGGGGCTACAGATACGCAGTATTTT. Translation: CASGRGQGATDTQYF.

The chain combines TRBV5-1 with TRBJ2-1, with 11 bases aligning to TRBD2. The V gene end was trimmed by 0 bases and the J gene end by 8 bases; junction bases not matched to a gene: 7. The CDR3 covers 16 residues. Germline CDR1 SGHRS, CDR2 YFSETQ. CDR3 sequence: CASSLDTSGGVDEQFF. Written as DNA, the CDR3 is TGCGCCAGCAGCTTGGATACTAGCGGGGGTGTCGATGAGCAGTTCTTC.

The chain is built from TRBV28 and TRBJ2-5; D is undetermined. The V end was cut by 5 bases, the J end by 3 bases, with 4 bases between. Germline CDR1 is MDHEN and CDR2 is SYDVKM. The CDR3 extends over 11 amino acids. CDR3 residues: CASSRKETQYF. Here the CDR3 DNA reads TGTGCCAGCAGTCGCAAAGAGACCCAGTACTTC.

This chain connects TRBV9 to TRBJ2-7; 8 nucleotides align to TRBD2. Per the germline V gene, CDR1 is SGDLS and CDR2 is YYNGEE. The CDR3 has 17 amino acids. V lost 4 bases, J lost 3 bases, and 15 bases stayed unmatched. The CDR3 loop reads CASSPAPRAGVIYEQYF. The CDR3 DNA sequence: TGTGCCAGCAGCCCCGCCCCCAGAGCGGGAGTGATCTACGAGCAGTACTTC.

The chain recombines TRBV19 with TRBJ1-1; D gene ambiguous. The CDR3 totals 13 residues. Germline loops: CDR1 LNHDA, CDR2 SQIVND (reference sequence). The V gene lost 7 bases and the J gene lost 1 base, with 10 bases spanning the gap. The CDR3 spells CASMRDQNTEAFF. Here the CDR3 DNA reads TGTGCCAGTATGAGAGACCAGAACACTGAAGCTTTCTTT.